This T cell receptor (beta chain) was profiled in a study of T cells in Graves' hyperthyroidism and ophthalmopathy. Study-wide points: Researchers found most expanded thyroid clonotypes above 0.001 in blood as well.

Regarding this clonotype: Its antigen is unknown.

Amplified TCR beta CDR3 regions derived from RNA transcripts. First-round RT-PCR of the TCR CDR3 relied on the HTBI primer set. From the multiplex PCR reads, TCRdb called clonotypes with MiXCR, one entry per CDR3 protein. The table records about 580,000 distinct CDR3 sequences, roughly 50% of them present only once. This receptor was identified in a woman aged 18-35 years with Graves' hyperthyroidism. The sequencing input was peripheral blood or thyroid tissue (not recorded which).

The CDR3 protein is CASSISTLAGVSTDTQYF. The CDR3 DNA is TGTGCCAGTAGTATCTCCACTCTAGCGGGAGTGAGCACAGATACGCAGTATTTT. The V call is TRBV19, the J call TRBJ2-3; 10 bases map to TRBD2. Losses at the gene ends were 3 bases for V and 0 bases for J; bases not matched to a gene: 9. CDR3 length: 18 amino acids. Germline assignment: CDR1 LNHDA and CDR2 SQIVND (reference sequence).